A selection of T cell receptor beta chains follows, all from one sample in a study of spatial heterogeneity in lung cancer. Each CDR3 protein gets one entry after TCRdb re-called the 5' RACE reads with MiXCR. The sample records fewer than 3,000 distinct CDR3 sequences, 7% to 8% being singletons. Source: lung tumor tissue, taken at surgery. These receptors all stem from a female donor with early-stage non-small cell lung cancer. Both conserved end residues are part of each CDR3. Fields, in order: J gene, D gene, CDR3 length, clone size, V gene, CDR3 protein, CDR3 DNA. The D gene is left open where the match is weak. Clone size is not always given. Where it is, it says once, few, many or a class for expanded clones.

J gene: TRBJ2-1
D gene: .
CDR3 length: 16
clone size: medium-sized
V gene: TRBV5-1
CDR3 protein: CASSLDLAPPRNEQFF
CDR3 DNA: TGCGCCAGCAGCTTGGACCTAGCGCCCCCAAGGAATGAGCAGTTCTTC

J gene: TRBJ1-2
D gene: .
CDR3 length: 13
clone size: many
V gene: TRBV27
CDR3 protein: CASSFAGLGGYTF
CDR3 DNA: TGTGCCAGCAGTTTCGCAGGGCTGGGCGGCTACACCTTC

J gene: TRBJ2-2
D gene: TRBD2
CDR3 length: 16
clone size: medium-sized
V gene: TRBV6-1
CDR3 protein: CASSVWTRNGAGELFF
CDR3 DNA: TGTGCCAGCAGTGTCTGGACTAGAAACGGGGCCGGGGAGCTGTTTTTT

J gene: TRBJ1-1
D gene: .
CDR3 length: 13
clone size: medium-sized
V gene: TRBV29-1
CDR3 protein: CSVWGSGGTEAFF
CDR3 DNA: TGCAGCGTTTGGGGTTCTGGGGGTACTGAAGCTTTCTTT

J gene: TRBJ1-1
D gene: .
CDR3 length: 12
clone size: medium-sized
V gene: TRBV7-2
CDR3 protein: CASSFPGARAFF
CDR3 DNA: TGTGCCAGCAGCTTTCCTGGGGCAAGAGCTTTCTTT

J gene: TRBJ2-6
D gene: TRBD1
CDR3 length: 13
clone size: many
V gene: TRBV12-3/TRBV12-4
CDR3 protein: CASRTGQGEVLTF
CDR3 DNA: TGTGCCAGCAGAACGGGACAGGGAGAGGTCCTGACTTTC

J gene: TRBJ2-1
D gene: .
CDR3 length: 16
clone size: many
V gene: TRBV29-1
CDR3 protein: CSARGDSMGTRAEQFF
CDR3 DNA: TGCAGCGCGAGAGGCGATTCGATGGGGACCAGGGCGGAGCAGTTCTTC

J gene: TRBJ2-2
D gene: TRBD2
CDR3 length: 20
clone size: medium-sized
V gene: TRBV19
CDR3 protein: CASSTGLAGAWFSNTGELFF
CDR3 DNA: TGTGCCAGTAGTACGGGACTAGCGGGAGCCTGGTTCTCGAACACCGGGGAGCTGTTTTTT

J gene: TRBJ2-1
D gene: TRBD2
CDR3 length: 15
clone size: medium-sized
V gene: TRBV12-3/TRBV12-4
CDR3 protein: CASSFGTSGLTEQFF
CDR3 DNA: TGTGCCAGCAGTTTCGGGACTAGCGGGCTTACTGAGCAGTTCTTC

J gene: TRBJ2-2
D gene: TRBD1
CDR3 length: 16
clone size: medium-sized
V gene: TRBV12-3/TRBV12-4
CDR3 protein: CASSFPQGAQTGELFF
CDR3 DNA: TGTGCCAGCAGTTTCCCACAGGGGGCACAGACCGGGGAGCTGTTTTTT

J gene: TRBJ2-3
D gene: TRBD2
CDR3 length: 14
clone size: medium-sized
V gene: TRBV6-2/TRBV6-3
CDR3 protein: CASSPTSGADTQYF
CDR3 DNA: TGTGCCAGCAGCCCGACTAGCGGGGCAGATACGCAGTATTTT

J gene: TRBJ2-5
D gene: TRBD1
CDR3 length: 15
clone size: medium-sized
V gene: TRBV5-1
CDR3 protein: CASSFSRDRGETQYF
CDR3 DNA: TGCGCCAGCAGCTTTTCACGGGACAGGGGTGAGACCCAGTACTTC

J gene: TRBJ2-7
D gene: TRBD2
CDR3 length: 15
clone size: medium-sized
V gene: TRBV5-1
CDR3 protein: CASSVGTSEAYEQYF
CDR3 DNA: TGCGCCAGCAGCGTCGGGACTAGCGAGGCCTACGAGCAGTACTTC

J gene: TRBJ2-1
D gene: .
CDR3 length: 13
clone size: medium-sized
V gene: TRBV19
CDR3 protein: CATRYQLDNEQFF
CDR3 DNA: TGTGCCACCCGCTACCAACTAGACAATGAGCAGTTCTTC

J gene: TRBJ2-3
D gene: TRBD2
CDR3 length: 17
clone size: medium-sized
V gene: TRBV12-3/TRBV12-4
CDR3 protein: CASSFQRGGGVPDTQYF
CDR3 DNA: TGTGCCAGCAGTTTCCAGCGGGGCGGTGGAGTCCCAGATACGCAGTATTTT

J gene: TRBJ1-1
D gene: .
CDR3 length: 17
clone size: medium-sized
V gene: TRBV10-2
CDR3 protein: CASMGVNIQQTNTEAFF
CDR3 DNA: TGCGCCAGCATGGGGGTCAATATCCAACAAACGAACACTGAAGCTTTCTTT

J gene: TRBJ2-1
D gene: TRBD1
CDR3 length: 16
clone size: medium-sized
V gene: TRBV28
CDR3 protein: CASSLYGTGRTNEQFF
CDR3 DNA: TGTGCCAGCAGTTTATATGGGACAGGGAGGACCAATGAGCAGTTCTTC

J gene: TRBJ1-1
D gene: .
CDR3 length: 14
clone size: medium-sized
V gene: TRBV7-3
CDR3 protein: CASSLGHPNTEAFF
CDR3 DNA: TGTGCCAGCAGCCTGGGACATCCGAACACTGAAGCTTTCTTT

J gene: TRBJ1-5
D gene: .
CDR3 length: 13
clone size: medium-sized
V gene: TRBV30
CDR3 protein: CAWSVAGNQPQHF
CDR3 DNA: TGTGCCTGGAGTGTAGCTGGGAATCAGCCCCAGCATTTT

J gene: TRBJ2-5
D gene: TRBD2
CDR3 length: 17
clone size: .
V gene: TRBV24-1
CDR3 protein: CATSDRTSGRGIETQYF
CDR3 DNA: TGTGCCACCAGTGATCGGACTAGCGGGAGGGGGATCGAGACCCAGTACTTC

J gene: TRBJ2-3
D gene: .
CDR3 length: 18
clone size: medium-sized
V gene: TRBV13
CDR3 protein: CASSPPAGAQPSTDTQYF
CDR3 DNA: TGTGCCAGCAGCCCTCCGGCGGGGGCGCAGCCAAGCACAGATACGCAGTATTTT

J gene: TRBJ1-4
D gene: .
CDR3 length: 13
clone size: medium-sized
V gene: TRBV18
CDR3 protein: CASSQALDEKLFF
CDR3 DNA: TGTGCCAGCTCGCAAGCACTGGATGAAAAACTGTTTTTT

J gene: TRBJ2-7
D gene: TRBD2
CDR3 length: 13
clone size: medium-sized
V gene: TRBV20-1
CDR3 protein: CSVLGTNQYEQYF
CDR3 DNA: TGCAGTGTCCTAGGGACTAATCAGTACGAGCAGTACTTC

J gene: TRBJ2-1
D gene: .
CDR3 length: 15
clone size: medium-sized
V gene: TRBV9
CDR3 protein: CASSADGATYNEQFF
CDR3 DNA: TGTGCCAGCAGCGCAGACGGGGCGACCTACAATGAGCAGTTCTTC

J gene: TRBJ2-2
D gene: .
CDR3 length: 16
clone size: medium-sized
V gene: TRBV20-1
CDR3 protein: CSAPPEGGMGTGELFF
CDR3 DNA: TGCAGTGCTCCGCCAGAAGGGGGAATGGGGACCGGGGAGCTGTTTTTT

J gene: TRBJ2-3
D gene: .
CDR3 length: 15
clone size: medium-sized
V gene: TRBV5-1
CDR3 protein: CASRLGARATDTQYF
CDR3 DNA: TGCGCCAGCAGGCTAGGAGCGCGGGCCACAGATACGCAGTATTTT

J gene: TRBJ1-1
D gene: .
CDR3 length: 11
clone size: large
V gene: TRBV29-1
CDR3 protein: CSVDMNTEAFF
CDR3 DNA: TGCAGCGTTGATATGAACACTGAAGCTTTCTTT

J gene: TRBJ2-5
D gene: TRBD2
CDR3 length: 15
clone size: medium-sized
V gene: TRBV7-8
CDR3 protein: CASSLALAGAETQYF
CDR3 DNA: TGTGCCAGCAGCTTAGCTCTAGCGGGAGCGGAGACCCAGTACTTC

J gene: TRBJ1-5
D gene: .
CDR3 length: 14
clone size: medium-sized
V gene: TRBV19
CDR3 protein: CASNMGGAGQPQHF
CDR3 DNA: TGTGCCAGTAACATGGGGGGCGCGGGGCAGCCCCAGCATTTT

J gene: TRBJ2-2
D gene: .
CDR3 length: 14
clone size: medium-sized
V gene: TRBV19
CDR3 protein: CASSTEQGTGELFF
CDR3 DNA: TGTGCCAGTAGCACAGAACAGGGCACCGGGGAGCTGTTTTTT

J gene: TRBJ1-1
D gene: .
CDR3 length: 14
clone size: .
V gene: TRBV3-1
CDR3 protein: CASSQDSLRTEAFF
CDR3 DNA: TGTGCCAGCAGCCAAGACAGTTTGAGGACTGAAGCTTTCTTT

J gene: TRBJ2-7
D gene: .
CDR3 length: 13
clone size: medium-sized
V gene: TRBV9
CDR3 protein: CASSVGGRNEQYF
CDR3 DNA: TGTGCCAGCAGCGTAGGGGGGCGGAACGAGCAGTACTTC

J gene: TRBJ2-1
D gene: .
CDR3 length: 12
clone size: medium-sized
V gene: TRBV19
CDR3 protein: CASSIAHREQFF
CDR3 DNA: TGTGCCAGTAGTATAGCTCACAGAGAGCAGTTCTTC

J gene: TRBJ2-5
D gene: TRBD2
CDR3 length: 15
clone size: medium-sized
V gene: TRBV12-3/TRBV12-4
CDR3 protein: CASSFLAGPQETQYF
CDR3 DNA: TGTGCCAGCAGTTTTCTAGCGGGGCCCCAAGAGACCCAGTACTTC

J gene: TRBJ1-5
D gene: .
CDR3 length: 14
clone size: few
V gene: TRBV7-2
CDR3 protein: CASSLDRGWWPQHF
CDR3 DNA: TGTGCCAGCAGCTTAGATCGTGGGTGGTGGCCCCAGCATTTT

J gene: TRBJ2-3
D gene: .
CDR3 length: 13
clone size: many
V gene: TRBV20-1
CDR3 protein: CSARVAWDQGMHF
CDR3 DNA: TGCAGTGCTAGAGTGGCGTGGGACCAGGGGATGCATTTT

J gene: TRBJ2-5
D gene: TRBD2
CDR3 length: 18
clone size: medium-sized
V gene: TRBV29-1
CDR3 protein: CSVEDRKTSGSRGETQYF
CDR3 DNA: TGCAGCGTTGAAGATCGTAAGACTAGCGGGAGTCGGGGAGAGACCCAGTACTTC

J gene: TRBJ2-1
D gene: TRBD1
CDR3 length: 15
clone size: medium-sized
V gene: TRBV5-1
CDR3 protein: CASSYYPGQGNEQFF
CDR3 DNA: TGCGCCAGCAGCTACTACCCCGGACAGGGCAATGAGCAGTTCTTC

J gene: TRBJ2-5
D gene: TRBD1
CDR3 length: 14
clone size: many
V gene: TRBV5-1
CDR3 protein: CASSPGTVQETQYF
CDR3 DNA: TGCGCCAGCAGCCCAGGGACAGTCCAAGAGACCCAGTACTTC

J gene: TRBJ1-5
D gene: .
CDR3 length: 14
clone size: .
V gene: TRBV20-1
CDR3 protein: CSAATGRGGQPQHF
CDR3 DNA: TGCAGTGCTGCCACGGGCAGAGGGGGTCAGCCCCAGCATTTT

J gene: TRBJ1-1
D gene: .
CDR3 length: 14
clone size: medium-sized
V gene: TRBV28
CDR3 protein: CASTIHNMNTEAFF
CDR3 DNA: TGTGCCAGCACGATCCACAACATGAACACTGAAGCTTTCTTT